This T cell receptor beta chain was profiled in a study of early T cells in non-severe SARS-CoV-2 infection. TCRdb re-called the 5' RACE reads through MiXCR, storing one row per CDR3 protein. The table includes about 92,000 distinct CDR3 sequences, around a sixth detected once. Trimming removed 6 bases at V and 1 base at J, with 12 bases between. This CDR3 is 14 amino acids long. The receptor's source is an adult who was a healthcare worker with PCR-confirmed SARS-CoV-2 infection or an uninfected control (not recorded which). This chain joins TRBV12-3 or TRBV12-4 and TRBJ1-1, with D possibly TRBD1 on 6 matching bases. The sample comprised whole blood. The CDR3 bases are TGTGCCAGCAGCATCGGGACATGGAACACTGAAGCTTTCTTT. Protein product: CASSIGTWNTEAFF.